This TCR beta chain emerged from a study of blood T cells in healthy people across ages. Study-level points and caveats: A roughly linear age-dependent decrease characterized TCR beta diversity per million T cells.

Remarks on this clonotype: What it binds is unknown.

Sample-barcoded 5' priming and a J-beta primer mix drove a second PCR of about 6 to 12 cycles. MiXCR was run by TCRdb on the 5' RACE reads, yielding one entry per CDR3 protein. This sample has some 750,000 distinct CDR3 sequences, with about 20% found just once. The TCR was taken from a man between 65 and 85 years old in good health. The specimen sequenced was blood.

The CDR3 here is CASSMQGWDSPLHF. The DNA for the CDR3 is TGTGCCAGTAGTATGCAGGGGTGGGATTCACCCCTCCACTTT. The chain uses TRBV19 and TRBJ1-6, with D possibly TRBD1 on 6 matching bases. Germline assignment: CDR1 LNHDA and CDR2 SQIVND (reference sequence). Trimming cost V 3 bases and J 8 bases, with 11 bases left between them. The CDR3 consists of 14 residues.